This TCR beta chain originates from a study of cytomegalovirus exposure and HLA in healthy donors. Study as a whole: About 180 million T cells yielded 90 million to 130 million unique TCR beta sequences in earlier analysis.

Turning to this clone: The antigen remains undetermined.

The PCR employed 60 Vbeta primers together with 13 Jbeta primers. Method: immunoSEQ multiplex PCR; TCRdb's copy keeps in-frame clones and lacks some. The sample includes fewer than 200,000 clones, more than 75% of them seen just once. Study-level results: HLA allele associations emerged for 16,951 TCR beta sequences in a later analysis, at 0.05 false discovery rate. Among TCR beta chains, those listed as cytomegalovirus-associated numbered about 160. Sequencing depth across donors, presence/absence analyses assumed, was roughly uniform.

Germline CDR1 GTSNPN, CDR2 SVGIG (reference sequence). V was clipped by 4 bases and J by 0 bases; unmatched bases: 25. CDR3 length equals 23 residues. The receptor's source is a girl under three years old in good health and CMV-seronegative. The chain is built from TRBV30 and TRBJ2-4; 12 bases agree with TRBD2. Specimen: PBMCs. The CDR3 spells CAWKPLLSSGRAESWRAKNIQYF. In nucleotides, the CDR3 is TGTGCCTGGAAACCCCTTTTATCTAGCGGGAGGGCCGAAAGTTGGAGAGCCAAAAACATTCAGTACTTC.